This is a list of T cell receptor beta chains from one sample in a study of Ad26.COV2.S vaccination and SARS-CoV-2 variants. Only in-frame clones appear in the TCRdb table, and some are missing; sequencing was by immunoSEQ multiplex PCR. The repertoire includes around 350,000 clones, 70% to 90% of them detected once, and around 3% sits in the top ten. Here the sequenced sample was peripheral blood, taken in a trial of Ad26.COV2.S vaccine versus placebo. The source of these receptors is a person between 18 and 59 years old who received the Ad26.COV2.S COVID-19 vaccine or a placebo. Each CDR3 is given with its conserved first and last residue. Fields, in order: clone size, D gene, V gene, CDR3 length, J gene, CDR3 DNA, CDR3 protein. D genes are given only for firm matches. Clone sizes are given selectively: once, few, many, or a class where the clone is expanded.

size: once
D: .
V: TRBV28
length: 12
J: TRBJ2-1
DNA: TGTGCCAGCAGTTTATGGAACGATGAGCAGTTCTTC
CDR3: CASSLWNDEQFF

size: .
D: .
V: TRBV7-2
length: 11
J: TRBJ2-7
DNA: TGTGCCAGCAGCTTCAAGTACGAGCAGTACTTC
CDR3: CASSFKYEQYF

size: .
D: .
V: TRBV7-9
length: 18
J: TRBJ1-6
DNA: TGTGCCAGCAGCTCTTACCCCGGGGGGGGGCGACATAATTCACCCCTCCACTTT
CDR3: CASSSYPGGGRHNSPLHF

size: .
D: .
V: TRBV14
length: 14
J: TRBJ2-1
DNA: TGTGCCAGCAGCCAGACAAGCTTCTACAATGAGCAGTTCTTC
CDR3: CASSQTSFYNEQFF

size: .
D: TRBD1
V: TRBV14
length: 14
J: TRBJ2-2
DNA: TGTGCCAGCAGCCGGACAGGGGGCGGAGGGGAGCTGTTTTTT
CDR3: CASSRTGGGGELFF

size: .
D: .
V: TRBV11-2
length: 14
J: TRBJ2-3
DNA: TGTGCCAGCAGCTTAGTAGGGTCTGAAGATACGCAGTATTTT
CDR3: CASSLVGSEDTQYF

size: .
D: .
V: TRBV29-1
length: 13
J: TRBJ1-1
DNA: TGCAGCGCCGGGCGGCGGCTGAACACTGAAGCTTTCTTT
CDR3: CSAGRRLNTEAFF

size: .
D: TRBD2
V: TRBV11-3
length: 16
J: TRBJ2-1
DNA: TGTGCCAGCAGCTCCGAGCGGGGGGGCAACTACAATGAGCAGTTCTTC
CDR3: CASSSERGGNYNEQFF

size: .
D: .
V: TRBV6-5
length: 13
J: TRBJ1-3
DNA: TGTGCCAGCAAGTTCGCCTCTGGAAACACCATATATTTT
CDR3: CASKFASGNTIYF

size: .
D: TRBD2
V: TRBV19
length: 15
J: TRBJ2-5
DNA: TGTGCCAGTAGTATACAGACTAGCAGCCAAGAGACCCAGTACTTC
CDR3: CASSIQTSSQETQYF

size: .
D: TRBD1
V: TRBV28
length: 15
J: TRBJ2-1
DNA: TGTGCCAGCACACAAGGAGGACAGGGGTGGGGTGAGCAGTTCTTC
CDR3: CASTQGGQGWGEQFF

size: .
D: TRBD2
V: TRBV7-2
length: 16
J: TRBJ2-5
DNA: TGTGCCAGCAGCCCAACTAGCGGGGGGGCTGGGGAGACCCAGTACTTC
CDR3: CASSPTSGGAGETQYF

size: .
D: .
V: TRBV19
length: 14
J: TRBJ1-4
DNA: TGTGCCAGTCAACCACCGGGCGGTCAGGAAAAACTGTTTTTT
CDR3: CASQPPGGQEKLFF

size: .
D: TRBD1
V: TRBV19
length: 15
J: TRBJ1-1
DNA: TGTGCCAGTAGTACCAGACAGGGGGCGAATGGAAAAGCTTTCTTT
CDR3: CASSTRQGANGKAFF

size: .
D: .
V: TRBV13
length: 17
J: TRBJ2-1
DNA: TGTGCCAGCAGCTCGGATCCCCGGGGGACCGCCTACAATGAGCAGTTCTTC
CDR3: CASSSDPRGTAYNEQFF

size: .
D: .
V: TRBV7-2
length: 15
J: TRBJ2-2
DNA: TGTGCCAGCAGCTTCCGCAGGGAGAACACCGGGGAGCTGTTTTTT
CDR3: CASSFRRENTGELFF

size: .
D: .
V: TRBV5-6
length: 17
J: TRBJ1-6
DNA: TGTGCCAGCAGCCACTTCAAGGGAGAGGTCGCATTAGCACCCCTCCACTTT
CDR3: CASSHFKGEVALAPLHF

size: .
D: .
V: TRBV29-1
length: 15
J: TRBJ2-1
DNA: TGCAGCGTTGAAGGGCAAGGGAGCTCCTACAATGAGCAGTTCTTC
CDR3: CSVEGQGSSYNEQFF

size: once
D: .
V: TRBV9
length: 12
J: TRBJ2-5
DNA: TGTGCCAGCAGCGTAGACGGAGAGACCCAGTACTTC
CDR3: CASSVDGETQYF

size: .
D: .
V: TRBV11-2
length: 13
J: TRBJ1-4
DNA: TGTGCCAGCAGCTTAGAGGGTATTGAAAAACTGTTTTTT
CDR3: CASSLEGIEKLFF

size: .
D: TRBD1
V: TRBV6-2/TRBV6-3
length: 14
J: TRBJ1-2
DNA: TGTGCCAGCAGTAGGACAGGGCTCAACTATGGCTACACCTTC
CDR3: CASSRTGLNYGYTF

size: .
D: TRBD1
V: TRBV28
length: 15
J: TRBJ2-5
DNA: TGTGCCACGAGGACAGGGGGCCAGTACCAAGAGACCCAGTACTTC
CDR3: CATRTGGQYQETQYF

size: .
D: TRBD2
V: TRBV10-3
length: 14
J: TRBJ2-5
DNA: TGTGCCATCAGTGCCGAAGCGGGACAAGAGACCCAGTACTTC
CDR3: CAISAEAGQETQYF